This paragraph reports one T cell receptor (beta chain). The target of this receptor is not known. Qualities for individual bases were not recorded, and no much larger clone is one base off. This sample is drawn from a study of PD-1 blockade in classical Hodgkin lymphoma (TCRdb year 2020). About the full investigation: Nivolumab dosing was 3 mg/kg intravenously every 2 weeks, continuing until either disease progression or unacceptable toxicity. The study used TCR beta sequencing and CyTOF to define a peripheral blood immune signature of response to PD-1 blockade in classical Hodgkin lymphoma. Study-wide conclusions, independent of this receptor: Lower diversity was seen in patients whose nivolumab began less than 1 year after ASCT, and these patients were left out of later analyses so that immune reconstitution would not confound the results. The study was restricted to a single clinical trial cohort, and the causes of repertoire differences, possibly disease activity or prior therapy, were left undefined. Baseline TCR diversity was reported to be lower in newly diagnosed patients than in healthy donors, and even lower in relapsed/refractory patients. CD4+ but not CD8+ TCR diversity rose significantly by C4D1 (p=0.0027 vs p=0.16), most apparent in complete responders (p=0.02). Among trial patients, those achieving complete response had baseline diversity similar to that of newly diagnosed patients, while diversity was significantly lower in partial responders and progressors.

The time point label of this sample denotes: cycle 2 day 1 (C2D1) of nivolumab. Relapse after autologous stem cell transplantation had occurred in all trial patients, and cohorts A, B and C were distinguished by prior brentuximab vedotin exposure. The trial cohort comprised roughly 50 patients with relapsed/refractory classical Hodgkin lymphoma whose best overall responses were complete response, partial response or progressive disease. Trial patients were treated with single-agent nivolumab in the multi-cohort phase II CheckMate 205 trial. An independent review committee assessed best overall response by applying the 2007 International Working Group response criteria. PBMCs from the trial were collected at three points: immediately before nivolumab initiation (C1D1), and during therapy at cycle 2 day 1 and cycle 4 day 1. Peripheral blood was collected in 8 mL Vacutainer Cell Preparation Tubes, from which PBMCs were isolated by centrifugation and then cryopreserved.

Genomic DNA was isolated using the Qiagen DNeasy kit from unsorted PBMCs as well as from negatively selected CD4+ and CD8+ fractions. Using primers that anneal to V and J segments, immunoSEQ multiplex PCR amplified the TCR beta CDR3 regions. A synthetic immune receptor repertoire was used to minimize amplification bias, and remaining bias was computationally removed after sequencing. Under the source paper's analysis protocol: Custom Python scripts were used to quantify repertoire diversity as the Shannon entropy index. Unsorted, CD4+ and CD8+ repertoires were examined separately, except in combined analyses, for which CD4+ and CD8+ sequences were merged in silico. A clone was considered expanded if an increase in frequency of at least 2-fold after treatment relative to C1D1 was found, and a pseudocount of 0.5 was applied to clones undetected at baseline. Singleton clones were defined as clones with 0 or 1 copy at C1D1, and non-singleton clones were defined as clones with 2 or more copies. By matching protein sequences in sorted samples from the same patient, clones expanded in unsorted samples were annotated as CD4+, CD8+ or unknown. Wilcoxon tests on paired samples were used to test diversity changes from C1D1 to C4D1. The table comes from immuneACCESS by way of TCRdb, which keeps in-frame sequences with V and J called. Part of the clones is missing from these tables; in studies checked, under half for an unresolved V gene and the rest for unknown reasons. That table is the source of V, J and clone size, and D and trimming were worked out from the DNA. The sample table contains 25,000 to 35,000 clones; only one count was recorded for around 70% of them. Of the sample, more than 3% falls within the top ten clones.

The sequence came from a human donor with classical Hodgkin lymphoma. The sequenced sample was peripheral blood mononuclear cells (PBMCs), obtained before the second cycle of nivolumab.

Here the CDR3 is given as CASRLGTGNSPLHF. The nucleotide sequence is given as TGTGCAAGTCGCCTCGGGACAGGAAATTCACCCCTCCACTTT. The chain was built from TRBV12-2 and TRBJ1-6; the table's D call TRBD1 went unverified against the DNA. TRBV12-2 counts as a pseudogene. From its cysteine to its phenylalanine, the CDR3 spans 14 amino acids. The DNA shown is the 42-base CDR3, in frame from base 1.